Shown below are 30 T cell receptor beta chains from a single sample sequenced in a study of blood T cells in healthy people across ages. Sample-barcoded 5' priming and a J-beta primer mix drove a second PCR of 7 to 11 cycles. TCRdb re-analysed the 5' RACE reads in MiXCR, keeping a single row per CDR3 protein. Here the sample spans around 700,000 distinct CDR3 sequences, about 25% being singletons. This sample also appeared in a second study, on T cells of mothers and their children.

Sequences were obtained from blood. The receptors come from a boy between 10 and 17 years old in good health.

In this sample, this clonotype turned up a few times. The chain has TRBV28 and TRBJ2-7; the D is unclear. Per germline, CDR1 MDHEN and CDR2 SYDVKM. This CDR3 contains 13 residues. V was pared by 8 bases and J by 1 base, with 12 bases between. The CDR3 DNA is TGTGCCAGCCATTCCCCCCTGTCCTACGAGCAGTACTTC. Translation gives CASHSPLSYEQYF.

The chain is built from TRBV12-3 or TRBV12-4 and TRBJ1-1; D is ambiguous. V was shortened by 7 bases and J by 1 base, with 13 bases between the two germline ends. This CDR3 contains 14 residues. CDR3 in DNA: TGTGCCAGCAAGGGCCGGATCTGGAACACTGAAGCTTTCTTT. Translated: CASKGRIWNTEAFF.

J is TRBJ2-1 and V is TRBV9; TRBD2 agrees at 15 bases. V dropped 0 bases and J dropped 0; count of bases not matched to a gene: 4. CDR1 is SGDLS and CDR2 is YYNGEE in the germline V gene. The length of the CDR3 is 19 residues. The chain's CDR3 is CASSVAGLAGGSSYNEQFF. The CDR3 DNA is TGTGCCAGCAGCGTAGCCGGACTAGCGGGAGGGAGCTCCTACAATGAGCAGTTCTTC.

This clonotype was counted between two and nine times. The chain recombines TRBV29-1 with TRBJ2-5; TRBD1 might be the D (6 bases). The CDR3 extends over 16 amino acids. V was shortened by 5 bases and J by 3 bases, with 22 bases between the two germline ends. Germline CDR1 SQVTM, CDR2 ANQGSEA. The CDR3 sequence is CSVRHGVLKGEETQYF. Here the CDR3 DNA reads TGCAGCGTTCGACACGGGGTCCTCAAGGGGGAAGAGACCCAGTACTTC.

The genes are TRBV9 and TRBJ2-3; 7 bases agree with TRBD2. J was trimmed by 0 bases and V by 0 bases; bases with no gene match: 4. CDR1 SGDLS and CDR2 YYNGEE come from the germline V gene. This CDR3 has 16 residues. The CDR3 bases are TGTGCCAGCAGCGTAGGGGTTAGCGGGAGCACAGATACGCAGTATTTT. Amino acids: CASSVGVSGSTDTQYF.

This clonotype was seen only a few times. The V and J genes are TRBV7-9 and TRBJ2-5; no definite D call. From germline, CDR1 is SEHNR and CDR2 FQNEAQ (reference sequence). V was pared by 5 bases and J by 4 bases, with 20 bases between. The length of the CDR3 is 16 residues. CDR3 nucleotides: TGTGCCAGCAGCCCCACCGCGGTAGCTTGGGGAGAGACCCAGTACTTC. This sequence encodes CASSPTAVAWGETQYF.

This clonotype was counted only a few times. The chain is built from TRBV6-4 and TRBJ2-3, with 7 nucleotides matching TRBD2. The CDR3 consists of 13 residues. Germline V gives CDR1 MRHNA, CDR2 SNTAGT. J lost 3 bases, V lost 3 bases, and 0 bases had no gene match. The CDR3 loop is CASSEGGTDTQYF. The CDR3, as DNA: TGTGCCAGCAGTGAGGGAGGGACAGATACGCAGTATTTT.

Only a few counts were recorded for this clonotype. The chain combines TRBV10-3 with TRBJ1-3; D unresolved. CDR1 and CDR2 from the germline V gene are ENHRY and SYGVKD. CDR3 length equals 13 residues. V gave up 4 bases and J gave up 3 bases, with 7 bases separating them. This chain's CDR3 is CAISGVSGNTIYF. In DNA form, the CDR3 reads TGTGCCATCAGTGGCGTCAGTGGAAACACCATATATTTT.

This clonotype occurred a few times. The rearrangement joins TRBV11-2 to TRBJ2-4, with TRBD2 matching 15 bases. The length of the CDR3 is 17 residues. CDR1 is SGHAT and CDR2 is FQNNGV in the germline V gene. Losses at the gene ends were 6 bases for V and 10 bases for J; bases not matched to a gene: 13. CDR3 in DNA: TGTGCCAGCAGTTCGGGGACTAGCGGGGGGCCCTCAGGAATTCAGTACTTC. Translated: CASSSGTSGGPSGIQYF.

This clonotype showed up just a few times. The chain has TRBV27 and TRBJ2-3, with 12 bases matching TRBD2. This CDR3 is 14 amino acids long. The germline V gene has CDR1 MNHEY and CDR2 SMNVEV (reference sequence). With 7 bases clipped from V and 7 bases from J, the junction kept 6 bases outside the gene matches. The CDR3, as DNA: TGTGCCAGCAAGACTAGCGGGAGTATGAATACGCAGTATTTT. It encodes CASKTSGSMNTQYF.

This clonotype was seen a handful of times. In DNA, the CDR3 is TGTGCCAGCAGTTTTGTATCGGGAAGGAGAGAGACCCAGTACTTC. It specifies CASSFVSGRRETQYF. The chain carries TRBV28 and TRBJ2-5; tentatively, D is TRBD2 (5 bases). Trimming shortened V by 3 bases and J by 4 bases, and 15 bases separated the two germline ends. The CDR3 is 15 residues long. CDR1 MDHEN and CDR2 SYDVKM come from the germline V gene.

This clonotype has a count of ten or more. The chain links TRBV6-2 or TRBV6-3 to TRBJ2-3; a possible D gene is TRBD1 (5 bases). V gave up 7 bases and J gave up 2 bases, with 10 bases separating them. This CDR3 contains 13 residues. Germline V gives CDR1 MNHEY, CDR2 SVGEGT. The CDR3 sequence: CASNFGATDTQYF. CDR3 nucleotide sequence: TGTGCCAGCAATTTTGGGGCCACAGATACGCAGTATTTT.

In this sample, this clonotype turned up a few times. The chain uses TRBV6-2 or TRBV6-3 and TRBJ1-1; 9 bases are shared with TRBD1. This CDR3 has 13 amino acids. Per the germline V gene, CDR1 is MNHEY and CDR2 is SVGEGT. The V segment lost 8 bases and the J segment 3 bases; nucleotides outside the gene matches: 4. In DNA, the CDR3 is TGTGCCAGCGGCGGGACAGGGTACACTGAAGCTTTCTTT. The encoded protein is CASGGTGYTEAFF.

The chain carries TRBV28 and TRBJ2-1, with D maybe TRBD2 (6 bases). CDR3 length: 16 residues. Trimming pared 4 bases from V and 6 bases from J, leaving 19 bases between. Germline V lookup: CDR1 MDHEN, CDR2 SYDVKM. CDR3 sequence (DNA): TGTGCCAGCAGTTCCCCTGTCCCGACTAGTGGCAATGAGCAGTTCTTC. This translates into CASSSPVPTSGNEQFF. Using reference TRBV28 and TRBJ2-1 for the parts outside the CDR3, the full variable domain is DVKVTQSSRYLVKRTGEKVFLECVQDMDHENMFWYRQDPGLGLRLIYFSYDVKMKEKGDIPEGYSVSREKKERFSLILESASTNQTSMYLCASSSPVPTSGNEQFFGPGTRLTVL.

This clonotype came up a few times. The V and J genes are TRBV7-8 and TRBJ2-5; the match to TRBD1 covers 7 bases. Germline CDR1 and CDR2: SGHVS and FQNEAQ. This CDR3 is 16 amino acids long. V shed 3 bases, J shed 2 bases, and the junction held 9 bases outside the gene matches. CDR3 residues: CASSFSDRVGQETQYF. The CDR3 DNA reads as TGTGCCAGCAGCTTCTCCGACAGGGTCGGTCAAGAGACCCAGTACTTC. The full variable domain, rest sourced from reference TRBV7-8 and TRBJ2-5, is GAGVSQSPRYKVAKRGQDVALRCDPISGHVSLFWYQQALGQGPEFLTYFQNEAQLDKSGLPSDRFFAERPEGSVSTLKIQRTQQEDSAVYLCASSFSDRVGQETQYFGPGTRLLVL.

This clonotype was detected only a few times. The CDR3 loop is CSARVVLAGDNEQFF. For the CDR3, the DNA is TGCAGTGCTAGAGTAGTACTAGCGGGGGACAATGAGCAGTTCTTC. This rearrangement joins TRBV20-1 to TRBJ2-1; TRBD2 matches 11 bases. The CDR3 runs to 15 residues. Germline V gene sequence: CDR1 DFQATT, CDR2 SNEGSKA (reference sequence). The ends lost 1 base at V and 5 bases at J; junction bases unmatched: 4.

This chain links TRBV4-3 with TRBJ2-5, with no clear D. From germline, CDR1 is LGHNA and CDR2 YSLEER. CDR3 length: 15 residues. V dropped 0 bases and J dropped 4 bases, with 12 bases sitting between them. The CDR3 coding sequence is TGCGCCAGCAGCCAAGATTTGGGTTCAGGAGAGACCCAGTACTTC. It specifies CASSQDLGSGETQYF.

The chain combines TRBV7-2 with TRBJ2-5; a possible D gene is TRBD1 (6 bases). CDR1 is SGHTA, CDR2 FQGNSA, per germline. V was cut by 0 bases and J by 5 bases, with 13 bases left in between. This CDR3 spans 15 amino acids. CDR3 loop: CASSLAQGHQETQYF. The CDR3 nucleotides read TGTGCCAGCAGCTTAGCGCAGGGACATCAGGAGACCCAGTACTTC. Combining the CDR3 with reference TRBV7-2 and TRBJ2-5 gives the whole variable domain GAGVSQSPSNKVTEKGKDVELRCDPISGHTALYWYRQSLGQGLEFLIYFQGNSAPDKSGLPSDRFSAERTGGSVSTLTIQRTQQEDSAVYLCASSLAQGHQETQYFGPGTRLLVL.

This chain connects TRBV4-2 to TRBJ2-5; 10 positions agree with TRBD1. The J call may be mistaken, given a closer DNA end match to TRBJ2-1. This CDR3 has 16 amino acids. Germline V CDR1 and CDR2: LGHNA, YNFKEQ. DNA for the CDR3: TGTGCCAGCAGCCAAAGCGGACAGGGGGCCTACAATGAGCAGTTCTTC. This encodes CASSQSGQGAYNEQFF.

This clonotype was counted a few times. The V gene is TRBV7-9, the J gene TRBJ2-1, with 11 bases identical to TRBD2. Germline assignment: CDR1 SEHNR and CDR2 FQNEAQ (reference sequence). Trimming took 7 bases from V and 7 from J; bases not matched to a gene: 12. CDR3 length equals 16 residues. CDR3 DNA sequence: TGTGCCAGCACCAGCCCCCGACTAGCGGGGTGGAATGAGCAGTTCTTC. The encoded protein is CASTSPRLAGWNEQFF.

To note about this clonotype: This sequence may be a read error, since a much larger clone differs from it by one base. The chain is built from TRBV20-1 and TRBJ2-7, with a tentative D call TRBD2 (5 bases). This CDR3 has 15 residues. CDR1 is DFQATT, CDR2 SNEGSKA, per germline (reference sequence). The CDR3: CSASPPGISSYVQYF. In DNA form, the CDR3 reads TGCAGTGCTAGCCCGCCCGGGATCAGCTCCTACGTGCAGTACTTC.

V gene TRBV13 combines with J gene TRBJ2-5, with TRBD1 as a possible D gene (5 bases). V was shortened by 5 bases and J by 4 bases, with 14 bases between the two germline ends. In germline, CDR1 is PRHDT, CDR2 FYEKMQ (reference sequence). CDR3 length: 14 amino acids. DNA for the CDR3: TGTGCCAGCAGCCAGGGCCCTAGGTCAGAGACCCAGTACTTC. This sequence encodes CASSQGPRSETQYF.

The CDR3 sequence: CAISESNPTSGGAFEQFF. The CDR3 region has the DNA TGTGCCATCAGTGAGTCGAACCCCACTAGCGGGGGGGCCTTTGAGCAGTTCTTC. The rearrangement links TRBV10-3 to TRBJ2-1; the match to TRBD2 covers 13 bases. Germline values: CDR1 ENHRY, CDR2 SYGVKD. CDR3 length: 18 amino acids. Losses at the gene ends were 0 bases for V and 9 bases for J; bases not matched to a gene: 11.

This clonotype was seen only a few times. This chain connects TRBV7-2 to TRBJ1-2; D remains unclear. The CDR3 spans 15 residues. Between the trimmed V and J ends, which lost 5 bases and 5 bases, there was a span of 18 bases. The germline V gene has CDR1 SGHTA and CDR2 FQGNSA. The CDR3 protein is CASSPLVEGGYGYTF. The CDR3 nucleotides are TGTGCCAGCAGCCCATTGGTGGAGGGAGGATATGGCTACACCTTC.

The rearrangement uses TRBV29-1 and TRBJ2-1; D remains ambiguous. V shed 1 base and J shed 6 bases, with 10 bases lying between them. Per the germline V gene, CDR1 is SQVTM and CDR2 is ANQGSEA. CDR3 size: 13 residues. In DNA, the CDR3 is TGCAGCGTTGAAGGCGAAACGATCAATGAGCAGTTCTTC. Residues: CSVEGETINEQFF.

A few counts support this clonotype. This chain joins TRBV6-6 and TRBJ2-5; D is uncertain. The CDR3 spans 14 residues. V was clipped by 0 bases and J by 0 bases, with 5 bases between them. The germline V gene encodes CDR1 MNHNY and CDR2 SVGAGI (reference sequence). The CDR3 DNA sequence: TGTGCCAGCAGTTACTCGAGGAACCAAGAGACCCAGTACTTC. Encoded protein: CASSYSRNQETQYF.

The chain uses TRBV20-1 and TRBJ2-5, with 7 bases that match TRBD1. J gave up 11 bases and V 5 bases, and 11 bases lay outside the gene matches. Germline CDR1 DFQATT, CDR2 SNEGSKA (reference sequence). The CDR3 contains 12 residues. CDR3 sequence reads: CSALVRTGEQYF. The CDR3 DNA follows: TGCAGTGCTCTCGTCCGGACAGGAGAGCAGTACTTC.

V gene TRBV5-1 combines with J gene TRBJ2-2, with a weak D call TRBD1 (5 bases). V lost 7 bases, J lost 8 bases, and 9 bases lay in between. The CDR3 runs 11 residues. CDR1 and CDR2 (germline): SGHRS, YFSETQ. This CDR3 is CASGAQGELFF. CDR3 DNA: TGCGCCAGCGGGGCTCAGGGGGAGCTGTTTTTT.

This clonotype was detected a few times. The genes are TRBV4-2 and TRBJ1-1, with D unclear. Germline V lookup: CDR1 LGHNA, CDR2 YNFKEQ. This CDR3 contains 16 residues. V was trimmed by 4 bases and J by 3 bases, leaving 18 bases between them. The CDR3 DNA reads as TGTGCCAGCAGCCTCGGGATAGGCCCCGAGGACACTGAAGCTTTCTTT. It codes for CASSLGIGPEDTEAFF.

The chain recombines TRBV27 with TRBJ1-4; D not certain. The V end lost 6 bases, the J end lost 8 bases, and 19 bases lay between the germline ends. The germline CDR1 and CDR2 sequences are MNHEY and SMNVEV (reference sequence). The CDR3 totals 15 residues. The CDR3: CASSPDLSKREKLFF. CDR3 nucleotide sequence: TGTGCCAGCAGCCCAGACCTCTCCAAAAGGGAAAAACTGTTTTTT.